The next 10 T cell receptor beta chains were all read from a single sample in a study of blood T cell repertoires in COVID-19. Some clones are missing from TCRdb's copy, which holds only in-frame ones; the method was immunoSEQ multiplex PCR. Of more than 70,000 clones in the sample, 70% to 90% were seen once. The sample comprised peripheral blood. The source of these receptors is a woman over 75 with acute or convalescent COVID-19.

The rearrangement joins TRBV10-2 to TRBJ1-6; D gene ambiguous. The CDR3 is 13 amino acids. The V and J ends lost 6 bases and 8 bases respectively, with 11 bases between them. Germline V CDR1 and CDR2: WSHSY, SAAADI. The CDR3 region is CASRLEEYSPLHF. The CDR3 DNA sequence: TGCGCCAGCAGGCTAGAAGAGTATTCACCCCTCCACTTT.

The chain joins TRBV9 to TRBJ2-7; D might be TRBD1 (6 bases). The CDR3 sequence is 15 residues long. With 4 bases removed from V and 5 bases from J, the gap between germline ends came to 19 bases. Germline V CDR1 and CDR2: SGDLS, YYNGEE. The CDR3: CASSPGTSTANEQYF. DNA of the CDR3: TGTGCCAGCAGCCCCGGGACATCCACAGCGAACGAGCAGTACTTC.

The chain combines TRBV30 with TRBJ1-4; D gene uncertain. CDR1 GTSNPN and CDR2 SVGIG come from the germline V gene (reference sequence). V was cut by 5 bases and J by 5 bases, with 15 bases left in between. The CDR3 sequence is 14 residues long. The CDR3 region has the DNA TGTGCCTGGGGGAAGGGAGCCTCAAATGAAAAACTGTTTTTT. Its translation is CAWGKGASNEKLFF.

V and J are TRBV6-4 and TRBJ2-3, with TRBD2 matching 14 bases. The CDR3 is 17 amino acids. V lost 6 bases, J lost 2 bases, and 7 bases stayed unmatched. Per the germline V gene, CDR1 is MRHNA and CDR2 is SNTAGT. Here the CDR3 reads CASSEGLAGGPTDTQYF. Here the CDR3 DNA reads TGTGCCAGCAGCGAAGGACTAGCGGGGGGCCCCACAGATACGCAGTATTTT.

In regard to this clone: Its ends do not fully match the called genes, so a read error is possible. This sequence joins TRBV19 and TRBJ2-7; possibly TRBD1 for D (5 bases). The CDR3 runs 13 residues. CDR1 and CDR2 from the germline V gene are LNHDA and SQIVND (reference sequence). CDR3: CASSQDTGHQVFF. The CDR3 DNA follows: TGTGCCAGTAGTCAGGACACCGGGCACCAGGTCTTCTTC.

This clone was seen only once. The rearrangement uses TRBV3-1 (or the pseudogene TRBV3-2) and TRBJ1-1; a weak D match, TRBD1 (5 bases). Germline CDR1 reads LGHDT; CDR2 reads YNNKEL (reference sequence). V shed 3 bases and J shed 5 bases, with 10 bases lying between them. The CDR3 loop spans 13 amino acids. This CDR3 reads CASSQRGVTEAFF. The DNA of the CDR3 is TGTGCCAGCAGCCAGCGGGGGGTAACTGAAGCTTTCTTT.

The rearrangement joins TRBV3-1 (or the pseudogene TRBV3-2) to TRBJ1-4; D gene unclear. This CDR3 region has 14 residues. The germline V gene encodes CDR1 LGHDT and CDR2 YNNKEL (reference sequence). The V and J ends lost 4 bases and 0 bases respectively, with 6 bases between them. The CDR3 spells CASSLSATNEKLFF. The CDR3 DNA reads TGTGCCAGCAGCCTATCGGCAACTAATGAAAAACTGTTTTTT.

The V gene is TRBV7-2, the J gene TRBJ2-7, with 10 bases identical to TRBD2. This CDR3 contains 15 residues. V was clipped by 3 bases and J by 1 base; unmatched bases: 3. Germline V gives CDR1 SGHTA, CDR2 FQGNSA. For the CDR3, the DNA is TGTGCCAGCAGCTTTAGCGGGGGGCTATCCTACGAGCAGTACTTC. This gives the protein CASSFSGGLSYEQYF.

V is TRBV6-5 and J is TRBJ2-7; D is possibly TRBD1 (5 bases). This CDR3 is built from 16 residues. Looked up from germline, CDR1 is MNHEY and CDR2 is SVGAGI. V gave up 0 bases and J gave up 3 bases, with 15 bases separating them. CDR3: CASSYSSTQASYEQYF. DNA of the CDR3: TGTGCCAGCAGTTACTCGAGTACACAGGCGAGCTACGAGCAGTACTTC.

The chain couples TRBV7-2 to TRBJ1-2; maybe TRBD1 (6 bases). The germline gives CDR1 SGHTA, CDR2 FQGNSA. Trimming removed 2 bases at V and 3 bases at J, with 10 bases between. The CDR3 sequence is 14 residues long. The CDR3 DNA reads TGTGCCAGCAGCTTAACAGGGTATGACTATGGCTACACCTTC. Its protein is CASSLTGYDYGYTF.